The rows below give T cell receptor beta chains drawn from one sample of a study of T cells in Graves' hyperthyroidism and ophthalmopathy. MiXCR was run by TCRdb on the multiplex PCR reads, yielding one entry per CDR3 protein. The sample yields around 690,000 distinct CDR3 sequences, 17% seen once. The sample consisted of blood. All receptors derive from a man between 50 and 59 years old with Graves' hyperthyroidism. Each CDR3 is given with its conserved first and last residue. The order of the fields is D gene, J gene, clone size, V gene, CDR3 DNA, CDR3 protein. The D gene is left open where the match is weak. Rows give clone size only sometimes, using once, few, many, or a class for an expanded clone.

>TRBD1|TRBJ1-1|few|TRBV2
TGTGCCAGCAGTGGGGACAGTGAGAACACTGAAGCTTTCTTT
CASSGDSENTEAFF
>NA|TRBJ2-2|many|TRBV24-1
TGTGCCACCAGTGATGGGGGGACTGCAAACACCGGGGAGCTGTTTTTT
CATSDGGTANTGELFF
>NA|TRBJ2-7|few|TRBV7-2
TGTGCCAGCAGCTTCCCTTATAGCTCCTACGAGCAGTACTTC
CASSFPYSSYEQYF
>NA|TRBJ1-2|many|TRBV2
TGTGCCAGCAGTGGGCGGGAATGGTATGGCTACACCTTC
CASSGREWYGYTF
>TRBD2|TRBJ2-1|many|TRBV24-1
TGTGCCACCAGTTTAGAGCGGGAGGGCTTCAATGAGCAGTTCTTC
CATSLEREGFNEQFF
>NA|TRBJ2-3|many|TRBV27
TGTGCCAGCAGTTTATTCGGAATAGATACGCAGTATTTT
CASSLFGIDTQYF
>TRBD2|TRBJ2-3|many|TRBV2
TGTGCCAGCAGGGGTTCTAGCGGGGGGACAGATACGCAGTATTTT
CASRGSSGGTDTQYF
>NA|TRBJ1-2|NA|TRBV4-2
TGTGCCAGCAGCCAAGATCTCAGGGAGAGGGACGGCTACACCTTC
CASSQDLRERDGYTF
>NA|TRBJ2-2|few|TRBV7-9
TGTGCCAGCAGCCCCATACGAACCGATGGACAGCTAAAACCGACCGGGGAGCTGTTTTTT
CASSPIRTDGQLKPTGELFF
>NA|TRBJ1-6|many|TRBV7-3
TGTGCCAGCAGCTTAGGGCCCTCTTGGACTTCACCCCTCCACTTT
CASSLGPSWTSPLHF
>TRBD1|TRBJ2-7|few|TRBV10-1
TGCGCCAGCAGCGACAGGGTAGAGTCCCACGAGCAGTACTTC
CASSDRVESHEQYF
>NA|TRBJ1-1|NA|TRBV28
TGTGCCGGCACACTGAACACTGAAGCTTTCTTT
CAGTLNTEAFF
>NA|TRBJ1-1|NA|TRBV9
TGTGCCAGCAGCGCGGACAGAACGGGCACTGAAGCTTTCTTT
CASSADRTGTEAFF
>TRBD1|TRBJ2-7|many|TRBV6-6
TGTGCCAGCAGTTACTCTTCAGGGGGCTTCCCGTACGAGCAGTACTTC
CASSYSSGGFPYEQYF
>TRBD1|TRBJ2-1|NA|TRBV4-3
TGCGCCAGCAGCCAAAGGGACAGCTCCTACAATGAGCAGTTCTTC
CASSQRDSSYNEQFF
>NA|TRBJ2-2|many|TRBV7-6
TGTGCCAGCAGCTTCTTTGAGGGTACCGGGGAGCTGTTTTTT
CASSFFEGTGELFF
>TRBD1|TRBJ1-2|many|TRBV27
TGTGCCAGCAGTTCTGACAGGGGAAATGGCTACACCTTC
CASSSDRGNGYTF
>NA|TRBJ2-7|NA|TRBV7-2
TGTGCCAGCAGCCACCCCCTTACCTACGAGCAGTACTTC
CASSHPLTYEQYF
>NA|TRBJ2-7|many|TRBV13
TGTGCCAGCAGCCTGGGGGAGGAATTCCCCCAGCAGTACTTC
CASSLGEEFPQQYF
>NA|TRBJ1-1|many|TRBV2
TGTGCCACCACGAACAACCCAAACACTGAAGCTTTCTTT
CATTNNPNTEAFF
>NA|TRBJ2-6|few|TRBV19
TGTGCCAGTAGTCCAACCCATTCCTCTGGGGCCAACGTCCTGACTTTC
CASSPTHSSGANVLTF
>TRBD1|TRBJ2-3|many|TRBV7-9
TGTGCCAGCAGCCCACGGCGACAGGGTTCAGATACGCAGTATTTT
CASSPRRQGSDTQYF
>NA|TRBJ1-1|NA|TRBV7-6
TGTGCCAGCAGCTTAGTTCCGGGGGCCGGGATGAACACTGAAGCTTTCTTT
CASSLVPGAGMNTEAFF
>NA|TRBJ2-5|many|TRBV7-9
TGTGCCAGCAGCTCCATGGGGTGGGAGACCCAGTACTTC
CASSSMGWETQYF
>TRBD2|TRBJ2-7|many|TRBV2
TGTGCCAGTAATAGCGGGGTCTCTGTAGAGCAGTACTTC
CASNSGVSVEQYF
>NA|TRBJ1-2|NA|TRBV28
TGTGCCAGCACCACAGCCGGCTATGGCTACACCTTC
CASTTAGYGYTF
>NA|TRBJ2-3|many|TRBV9
TGTGCCAGCAGCGTAGCTGAAAAGGGGTCAGATACGCAGTATTTT
CASSVAEKGSDTQYF
>TRBD1|TRBJ1-1|few|TRBV2
TGTGCCAGCGCGGGGACAGGAGCCACTGAAGCTTTCTTT
CASAGTGATEAFF
>TRBD1|TRBJ2-7|NA|TRBV20-1
TGCAGTGCTAGAGATACCGAACAGGGGCTGTACGAGCAGTACTTC
CSARDTEQGLYEQYF
>NA|TRBJ1-2|NA|TRBV28
TGTGCCAGCAGTTGGGGGCAGGGCGCAAACTATGGCTACACCTTC
CASSWGQGANYGYTF
>NA|TRBJ2-7|many|TRBV27
TGTGCCAGCAGTTGCCTGGTTGTAACCTACGAGCAGTACTTC
CASSCLVVTYEQYF
>TRBD1|TRBJ1-1|NA|TRBV14
TGTGCCAGCAGCCAAGAGACAGGGGGCTTGAACACTGAAGCTTTCTTT
CASSQETGGLNTEAFF
>NA|TRBJ1-5|few|TRBV5-5
TGTGCCAGCAGCTCTCAACTGGGGGGAAGCAATCAGCCCCAGCATTTT
CASSSQLGGSNQPQHF
>TRBD1|TRBJ1-2|many|TRBV19
TGTGCCAGTACTCAGCCCGGACAGGGGATGAAGGGCTACACCTTC
CASTQPGQGMKGYTF
>TRBD1|TRBJ2-3|NA|TRBV19
TGTGCCAGTAGTACAGCACTCTGGACAGGGGTTAGGGATACGCAGTATTTT
CASSTALWTGVRDTQYF
>TRBD2|TRBJ2-1|NA|TRBV3-1
TGTGCCAGCGGGCTCGCGGGAGTATATGAGCAGTTCTTC
CASGLAGVYEQFF
>NA|TRBJ2-3|few|TRBV9
TGTGCCAGCAGCGTAGGAGGGTTTAGGACAGATACGCAGTATTTT
CASSVGGFRTDTQYF
>TRBD1|TRBJ1-5|few|TRBV7-2
TGTGCCAGCAGCTTAGAACGACCTGACAGGGGGCCGAATCAGCCCCAGCATTTT
CASSLERPDRGPNQPQHF
>TRBD2|TRBJ2-1|many|TRBV15
TGTGCCACCAGCAGACTAGCGGGAGGAGTAGGTGAGCAGTTCTTC
CATSRLAGGVGEQFF
>TRBD2|TRBJ2-3|once|TRBV29-1
TGCAGCGTTGAAGTGCGGGAGACGGATACGCAGTATTTT
CSVEVRETDTQYF
>NA|TRBJ2-7|many|TRBV20-1
TGCAGTGCGCAGTCCGGGACCAAGTCAGGCGAGCAGTACTTC
CSAQSGTKSGEQYF